These 29 T cell receptor beta chains share one sample of origin, sequenced in a study of prognosis after radiotherapy for stage I lung cancer. With two-round multiplex PCR, TCR beta CDR3 sequences were amplified from genomic DNA. First-round PCR used primers specific to each TRBV and TRBJ gene. MiXCR was run by TCRdb on the multiplex PCR reads, yielding one entry per CDR3 protein. The data contain approximately 17,000 distinct CDR3 sequences, around 42% of them singletons. Source: PBMCs, taken before or after stereotactic body radiation therapy (not recorded which). The receptor source for this set is a donor aged 50 or older with non-small cell lung cancer.

This sequence joins TRBV6-2 or TRBV6-3 and TRBJ1-6; a weak D match, TRBD1 (6 bases). V was shortened by 10 bases and J by 11 bases, with 21 bases between the two germline ends. Germline assignment: CDR1 MNHEY and CDR2 SVGEGT. There are 14 residues in the CDR3. In DNA form, the CDR3 reads TGTGCCATTCGGACAGTCGGGGGGGTAGCACCCCTCCACTTT. This codes for CAIRTVGGVAPLHF.

The chain has TRBV7-3 and TRBJ2-3, with TRBD2 matching over 8 bases. The germline V gene has CDR1 SGHTA and CDR2 FQGTGA. J gave up 2 bases and V 1 base, and 8 bases lay outside the gene matches. The CDR3 consists of 17 residues. The CDR3 loop is CASSLNPLAVDTDTQYF. CDR3 in DNA: TGTGCCAGCAGCTTAAACCCACTAGCGGTCGACACAGATACGCAGTATTTT.

This clonotype was found many times. The rearrangement uses TRBV6-1 and TRBJ1-5; 11 nucleotides line up with TRBD1. Unmatched junction bases numbered 16, after V lost 6 bases and J lost 6 bases. This CDR3 is built from 18 residues. Germline V gene data show CDR1 as MNHNS and CDR2 as SASEGT. CDR3 sequence: CASSTGTGGKIVGQPQHF. CDR3 sequence (DNA): TGTGCCAGCAGCACCGGGACAGGGGGAAAAATTGTGGGTCAGCCCCAGCATTTT.

This clonotype was seen many times. The rearrangement uses TRBV6-2 or TRBV6-3 and TRBJ2-3, with D uncertain. Germline V gene sequence: CDR1 MNHEY, CDR2 SVGEGT. The length of the CDR3 is 12 residues. V was pared by 6 bases and J by 0 bases, with 4 bases between. CDR3 DNA sequence: TGTGCCAGCAGAGTTAGCACAGATACGCAGTATTTT. Protein sequence: CASRVSTDTQYF.

The sample holds many counts of this clonotype. V is TRBV20-1 and J is TRBJ2-7; perhaps TRBD2 as D (5 bases). Trimming shortened V by 0 bases and J by 3 bases, and 12 bases separated the two germline ends. CDR3 size: 14 residues. Germline CDR1 is DFQATT and CDR2 is SNEGSKA (reference sequence). In DNA form, the CDR3 reads TGCAGTGCTAGAGACCGACGGAGGCACTACGAGCAGTACTTC. As protein: CSARDRRRHYEQYF.

As regards this clonotype: This may be a read error: a much more frequent sequence differs by one nucleotide. J is TRBJ2-5 and V is TRBV6-9; D possibly matches TRBD1 or TRBD2 (5 bases each). In germline, CDR1 is MNHGY, CDR2 SVAAGI. The CDR3 covers 14 residues. V was trimmed by 3 bases and J by 5 bases, leaving 13 bases between them. The CDR3 here is CASSYWGRDETQYF. The CDR3 DNA is TGTGCCAGCAGTTACTGGGGCAGGGACGAGACCCAGTACTTC.

The J gene is TRBJ1-3, the V gene TRBV5-1; no definite D call. The germline V gene has CDR1 SGHRS and CDR2 YFSETQ. V lost 0 bases to trimming and J lost 3 bases, with 4 bases between them. This CDR3 is built from 13 residues. The CDR3 loop reads CASSLDNGNTIYF. In nucleotides, the CDR3 is TGCGCCAGCAGCTTGGACAATGGAAACACCATATATTTT. The full variable domain, with the rest looked up from reference TRBV5-1 and TRBJ1-3, is KAGVTQTPRYLIKTRGQQVTLSCSPISGHRSVSWYQQTPGQGLQFLFEYFSETQRNKGNFPGRFSGRQFSNSRSEMNVSTLELGDSALYLCASSLDNGNTIYFGEGSWLTVV.

A word on this clonotype: A junction boundary mismatches the germline segment, possibly from a read error. The V call is TRBV28, the J call TRBJ2-6; 7 bases are shared with TRBD1. CDR3 size: 20 residues. Germline lookup yields CDR1 MDHEN and CDR2 SYDVKM. CDR3 protein: CASSQIRSETGRHGANVLTF. As DNA, the CDR3 is TGTGCCAGCAGTCAAATTAGGTCCGAGACAGGGCGACATGGGGCCAACGTCCTGACCTTC.

At least ten counts were recorded for this clonotype. The V gene is TRBV7-9, the J gene TRBJ2-7; the match to TRBD2 covers 9 bases. Germline V lookup: CDR1 SEHNR, CDR2 FQNEAQ (reference sequence). This CDR3 comprises 16 residues. J gave up 2 bases and V 5 bases, and 10 bases lay outside the gene matches. The CDR3 DNA is TGTGCCAGCAGCCAGTCTAGCGGGAAGAGTCCCTACGAGCAGTACTTC. Residues: CASSQSSGKSPYEQYF.

Comments on this clonotype: A much larger clone lies one base from this, so it may be a read error. The J gene is TRBJ2-7, the V gene TRBV29-1; D is undetermined. V lost 8 bases and J lost 0, with 20 bases in between. CDR1 and CDR2 from the germline V gene are SQVTM and ANQGSEA. CDR3 length equals 15 residues. CDR3 sequence: CSIVAQVVTSYEQYF. CDR3 DNA: TGCAGCATTGTGGCGCAGGTGGTTACCTCCTACGAGCAGTACTTC.

There are a few counts of this clonotype. CDR3 loop: CASSLGGNTGELFF. The CDR3 nucleotides read TGTGCCAGCAGCTTAGGAGGAAACACCGGGGAGCTGTTTTTT. The J gene is TRBJ2-2, the V gene TRBV11-3, with D unclear. CDR1 and CDR2 (germline): SGHNT, YENEEA. V was pared by 1 base and J by 2 bases, with 5 bases between. This CDR3 comprises 14 residues. Full variable domain (missing parts from reference TRBV11-3 and TRBJ2-2): EAGVVQSPRYKIIEKKQPVAFWCNPISGHNTLYWYLQNLGQGPELLIRYENEEAVDDSQLPKDRFSAERLKGVDSTLKIQPAELGDSAVYLCASSLGGNTGELFFGEGSRLTVL.

There are many counts of this clonotype. This chain connects TRBV5-4 to TRBJ2-6, with unresolved D. There are 15 residues in the CDR3. Trimming removed 4 bases at V and 4 bases at J, with 12 bases between. Germline V gene lookup returns CDR1 SGHNT and CDR2 YYREEE (reference sequence). Here the CDR3 reads CASSPTPKGANVLTF. The DNA for the CDR3 is TGTGCCAGCAGCCCGACACCTAAAGGGGCCAACGTCCTGACTTTC.

This clonotype was seen many times. This chain connects TRBV18 to TRBJ2-5; TRBD2 is a possible D gene (6 bases). With 3 bases removed from V and 1 base from J, the gap between germline ends came to 12 bases. The CDR3 is 15 residues long. Germline CDR1 reads KGHSH; CDR2 reads LQKENI. The CDR3 nucleotides read TGTGCCAGCTCACCCCAGGGAGGCGGCCAAGAGACCCAGTACTTC. Its protein product is CASSPQGGGQETQYF.

This clonotype was detected ten times or more. The chain joins TRBV2 to TRBJ2-5; tentatively, D is TRBD1 (6 bases). CDR3 length equals 13 residues. Germline CDR1 reads SNHLY; CDR2 reads FYNNEI. V was shortened by 7 bases and J by 3 bases, with 12 bases between the two germline ends. The CDR3 DNA reads as TGTGCCAGCATTTACGGACAGAAAGAGACCCAGTACTTC. Protein: CASIYGQKETQYF.

This clonotype was detected ten times or more. CDR3 sequence reads: CASSQALGGLKETQYF. Here the CDR3 DNA reads TGCGCCAGCAGCCAAGCCCTTGGGGGGCTTAAAGAGACCCAGTACTTC. V and J are TRBV4-3 and TRBJ2-5; D possibly matches TRBD1 or TRBD2 (6 bases each). Trimming left V 1 base short and J 3 bases short, with 15 bases between. CDR3 size: 16 residues. Germline CDR1 and CDR2: LGHNA and YSLEER.

This clonotype was picked up a small number of times. A far larger clone is a single base away, which makes a read error likely. The chain joins TRBV2 to TRBJ2-7, with 8 bases fitting TRBD1. CDR3 length: 15 residues. Germline lookup yields CDR1 SNHLY and CDR2 FYNNEI. In DNA form, the CDR3 reads TGTGCCAGCAGTTACCCGGGGGACAGGAGCTACGAGAAGTACTTC. Its translation is CASSYPGDRSYEKYF.

About this clonotype itself: A read error is likely here: a far larger clone is one base away. The chain links TRBV6-4 to TRBJ2-7; possible D gene TRBD2, 6 bases. The length of the CDR3 is 15 residues. Germline CDR1 is MRHNA and CDR2 is SNTAGT. The CDR3 is CASSYSRQRAPGYYF. CDR3 sequence (DNA): TGTGCCAGCAGTTACTCCCGACAGCGGGCCCCAGGTTACTACTTC.

Many counts were recorded for this clonotype. The chain joins TRBV18 to TRBJ1-2; D remains ambiguous. Per germline, CDR1 KGHSH and CDR2 LQKENI. Deletions cut 2 bases from V and 1 base from J, with 20 bases between. CDR3 length equals 18 residues. CDR3 DNA sequence: TGTGCCAGCTCACCAGGAGGAGGGCCAGGAGAGGGTAACTATGGCTACACCTTC. Translating it yields CASSPGGGPGEGNYGYTF.

The chain carries TRBV19 and TRBJ2-3, with 9 bases lining up with TRBD1. This CDR3 has 16 amino acids. The ends lost 6 bases at V and 3 bases at J; junction bases unmatched: 10. Germline lookup yields CDR1 LNHDA and CDR2 SQIVND (reference sequence). CDR3 loop: CASSISGTGPTDTQYF. The DNA of the CDR3 is TGTGCCAGTAGCATCTCCGGGACAGGGCCTACAGATACGCAGTATTTT.

This rearrangement joins TRBV19 to TRBJ1-1; no clear D. The CDR3 is 13 residues long. The V gene's germline CDR1 is LNHDA and CDR2 SQIVND (reference sequence). Trimming cost V 7 bases and J 5 bases, with 14 bases left between them. CDR3 coding DNA: TGTGCCAGTACTGTCCCTGTTAGTACTGAAGCTTTCTTT. As protein: CASTVPVSTEAFF.

This clonotype was observed at least ten times. The chain has TRBV30 and TRBJ2-7; possibly TRBD1 for D (7 bases). V was cut by 4 bases and J by 5 bases, with 21 bases left in between. From germline, CDR1 is GTSNPN and CDR2 SVGIG (reference sequence). The CDR3 has 15 residues. CDR3 coding DNA: TGTGCCTGGACCAGGACAGGCTTGGGAGGAGACGAGCAGTACTTC. It specifies CAWTRTGLGGDEQYF.

Concerning this clonotype: Since a far larger clone is one base different, this is likely a read error. The chain combines TRBV6-4 with TRBJ1-6; D unclear. Germline V CDR1 and CDR2: MRHNA, SNTAGT. This CDR3 spans 15 amino acids. Trimming took 10 bases from V and 0 from J, leaving 13 bases between them. The CDR3 is CANTLGSSYNSPLHF. The CDR3 DNA sequence: TGTGCCAACACCCTAGGGAGCTCCTATAATTCACCCCTCCACTTT.

This clonotype was recorded at least ten times. The J gene is TRBJ2-3, the V gene TRBV3-1; no clear D. The CDR3 consists of 14 residues. Trimming shortened V by 4 bases and J by 3 bases, and 11 bases separated the two germline ends. CDR1 and CDR2 (germline): LGHDT, YNNKEL (reference sequence). The CDR3 sequence is CASSLALGTDTQYF. For the CDR3, the DNA is TGTGCCAGCAGCCTGGCGCTAGGGACAGATACGCAGTATTTT.

In its sample, this clonotype was seen once. Compared with germline, one end of the junction differs, possibly owing to a read error. V gene TRBV5-1 combines with J gene TRBJ2-5; tentative D call: TRBD1 (8 bases). Looked up from germline, CDR1 is SGHRS and CDR2 is YFSETQ. The CDR3 is made up of 18 amino acids. Written as DNA, the CDR3 is TGTGCCAGCAGCTCTGGGGGGGGCAGGGGGCCTTGGGAAGAGACCCAGTACTTC. Translating gives CASSSGGGRGPWEETQYF.

The rearrangement joins TRBV29-1 to TRBJ2-3, with D maybe TRBD2 (6 bases). Germline-derived CDR1 and CDR2 are SQVTM and ANQGSEA. This CDR3 is 14 amino acids long. V was cut by 8 bases and J by 1 base, with 16 bases left in between. The CDR3 DNA sequence: TGCAGCATAGTCCGGGAGTACCGCACAGATACGCAGTATTTT. Its translation is CSIVREYRTDTQYF.

Comments on this clonotype: A clone one base away is much larger, so this may be a read error. V is TRBV10-3 and J is TRBJ1-1; maybe TRBD1 (6 bases). The CDR3 is 14 amino acids. Germline V gives CDR1 ENHRY, CDR2 SYGVKD. Trimming pared 3 bases from V and 5 bases from J, leaving 13 bases between. The CDR3 DNA reads TGTGCCATCAGTGATTGGGGGGCAAGAACTGAAGCTTTCTTT. This codes for CAISDWGARTEAFF.

This clonotype was counted once. Given a much more abundant clone one base away, this may be a read error. The rearrangement uses TRBV6-2 or TRBV6-3 and TRBJ1-4; D is unresolved. Germline CDR1 is MNHEY and CDR2 is SVGEGT. The CDR3 runs 14 residues. The V end lost 6 bases, the J end lost 6 bases, and 14 bases lay between the germline ends. The CDR3 is CASSSGIGYEKLFF. The CDR3 DNA reads TGTGCCAGCAGCTCCGGGATAGGCTATGAAAAACTGTTTTTT.

This clonotype is labeled as medium-sized. The CDR3 bases are TGCGCCAGCCGGAAGCTACCGAACACCGGGGAGCTGTTTTTT. It codes for CASRKLPNTGELFF. The rearrangement links TRBV5-1 to TRBJ2-2; no definite D call. Germline CDR1 reads SGHRS; CDR2 reads YFSETQ. Trimming took 7 bases from V and 0 from J, leaving 10 bases between them. This CDR3 comprises 14 residues.

The sample holds many counts of this clonotype. This rearrangement joins TRBV5-1 to TRBJ2-3, with 9 bases lining up with TRBD2. V lost 0 bases, J lost 6 bases, and 2 bases stayed unmatched. This CDR3 spans 14 amino acids. Per the germline V gene, CDR1 is SGHRS and CDR2 is YFSETQ. CDR3 nucleotides: TGCGCCAGCAGCTTGGAAAGCGGGAGGGATACGCAGTATTTT. As protein: CASSLESGRDTQYF.